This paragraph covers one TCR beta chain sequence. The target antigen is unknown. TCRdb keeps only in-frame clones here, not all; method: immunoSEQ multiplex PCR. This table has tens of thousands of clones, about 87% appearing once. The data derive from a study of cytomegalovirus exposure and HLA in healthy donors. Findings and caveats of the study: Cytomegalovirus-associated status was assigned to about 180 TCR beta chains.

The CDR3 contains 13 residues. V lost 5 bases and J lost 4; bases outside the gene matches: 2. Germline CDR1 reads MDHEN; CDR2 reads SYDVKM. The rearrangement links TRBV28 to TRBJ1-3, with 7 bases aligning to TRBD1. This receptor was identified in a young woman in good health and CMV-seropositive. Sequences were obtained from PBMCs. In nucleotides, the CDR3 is TGTGCCAGCAGTCCGGACAGGGGAAACACCATATATTTT. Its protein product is CASSPDRGNTIYF.